This TCR beta chain is from a study of identical twins. Study observations and caveats: Insertion counts were lower in abundant cord blood beta clonotypes, a trend that memory repertoires did not show. The study found weaker excess twin sharing in beta out-of-frame sequences.

TCRdb reanalysed the 5' RACE reads using MiXCR and keeps one entry per CDR3 protein. The table has 130,000 to 150,000 distinct CDR3 sequences, 3% to 4.5% seen once. This clonotype has at least ten counts. Its antigen is unknown. CDR1 and CDR2 from the germline V gene are MNHEY and SVGAGI. This CDR3 comprises 14 residues. The V gene lost 0 bases and the J gene lost 7 bases, with 12 bases spanning the gap. Everyone who gave samples was a healthy Caucasian. The sequenced sample consisted of memory T cells sorted from blood. The receptor's source is a man aged 18 to 30 in good health. This sequence joins TRBV6-5 and TRBJ1-2, with D maybe TRBD1 (6 bases). CDR3 in DNA: TGTGCCAGCAGTTACTCACCGGGGGGCGGTGGCTACACCTTC. Protein product: CASSYSPGGGGYTF.